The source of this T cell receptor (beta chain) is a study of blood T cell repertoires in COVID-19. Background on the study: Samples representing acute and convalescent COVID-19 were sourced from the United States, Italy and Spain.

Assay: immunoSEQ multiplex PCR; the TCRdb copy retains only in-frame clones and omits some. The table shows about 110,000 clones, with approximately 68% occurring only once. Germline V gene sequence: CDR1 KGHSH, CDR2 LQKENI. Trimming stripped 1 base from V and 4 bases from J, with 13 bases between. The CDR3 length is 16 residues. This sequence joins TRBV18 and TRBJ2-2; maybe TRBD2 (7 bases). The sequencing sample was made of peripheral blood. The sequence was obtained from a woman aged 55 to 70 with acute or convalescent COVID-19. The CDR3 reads CASSPREGGLTGELFF. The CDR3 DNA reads TGTGCCAGCTCACCACGCGAGGGGGGGCTCACCGGGGAGCTGTTTTTT.